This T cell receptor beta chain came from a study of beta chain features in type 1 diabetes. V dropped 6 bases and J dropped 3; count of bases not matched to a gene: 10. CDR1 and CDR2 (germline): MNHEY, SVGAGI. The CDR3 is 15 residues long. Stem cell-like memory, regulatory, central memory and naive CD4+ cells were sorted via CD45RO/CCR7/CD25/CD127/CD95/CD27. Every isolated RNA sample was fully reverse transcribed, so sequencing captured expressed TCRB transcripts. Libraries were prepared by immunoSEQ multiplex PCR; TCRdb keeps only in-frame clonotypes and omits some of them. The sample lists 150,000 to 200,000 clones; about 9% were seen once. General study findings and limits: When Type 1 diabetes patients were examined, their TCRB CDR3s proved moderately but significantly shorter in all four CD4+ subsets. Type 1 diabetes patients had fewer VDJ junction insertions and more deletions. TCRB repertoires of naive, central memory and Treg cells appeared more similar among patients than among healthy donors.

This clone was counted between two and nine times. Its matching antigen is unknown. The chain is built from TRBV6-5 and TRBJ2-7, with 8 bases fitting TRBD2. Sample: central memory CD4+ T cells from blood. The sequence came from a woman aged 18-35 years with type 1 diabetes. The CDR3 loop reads CASSQTSGSFYEQYF. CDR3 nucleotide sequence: TGTGCCAGCAGCCAAACTAGCGGCTCGTTCTACGAGCAGTACTTC.